The 32 T cell receptor beta chains below come from one sample, sequenced in a study of cytomegalovirus exposure and HLA in healthy donors (dated by TCRdb to the late 2010s). The library relied on the immunoSEQ multiplex PCR assay. The multiplex PCR relied on a mix of 60 forward primers for TCR Vbeta segments and 13 reverse primers for TCR Jbeta segments. In its TCRdb copy, this immuneACCESS table keeps in-frame sequences only and misses some clones. Where compared with another copy, unresolved V genes explain less than half of these, and the others have no known cause. The sample table contains 200,000 to 250,000 clones; only one count was recorded for over 70% of them. Of the sample, roughly 0.71% falls within the top ten clones. The source material was PBMCs. The origin of the receptors is a boy aged 2 to 10 in good health and CMV-seronegative.

This clone was seen a single time. The rearrangement links TRBV27 to TRBJ1-5; no clear D gene. V lost 3 bases to trimming and J lost 6 bases, with 9 bases between them. The CDR3 spans 13 residues. The germline gives CDR1 MNHEY, CDR2 SMNVEV (reference sequence). CDR3 nucleotide sequence: TGTGCCAGCAGTTTGGGCAGAGCTCAGCCCCAGCATTTT. This translates into CASSLGRAQPQHF.

This clone was counted between two and nine times. This chain connects TRBV15 to TRBJ2-7, with D maybe TRBD1 (6 bases). The CDR3 runs 17 residues. Trimming removed 5 bases at V and 0 bases at J, with 20 bases between. Germline V lookup: CDR1 LNHNV, CDR2 YYDKDF (reference sequence). DNA of the CDR3: TGTGCCACCAGCTCCAATTATGTAGGGGGAAGCTCCTACGAGCAGTACTTC. The encoded protein is CATSSNYVGGSSYEQYF.

The genes are TRBV10-3 and TRBJ1-2, with TRBD1 identical over 12 bases. V dropped 4 bases and J dropped 1; count of bases not matched to a gene: 7. The CDR3 is 17 residues long. CDR1 ENHRY and CDR2 SYGVKD come from the germline V gene. Here the CDR3 DNA reads TGTGCCATCAGTGGTCGGGACAGGGGGCTCGATAACTATGGCTACACCTTC. Translation gives CAISGRDRGLDNYGYTF.

The chain recombines TRBV5-4 with TRBJ1-1; 8 positions match TRBD1. The germline V gene has CDR1 SGHNT and CDR2 YYREEE (reference sequence). V was clipped by 5 bases and J by 4 bases; unmatched bases: 4. The CDR3 has 13 amino acids. The chain's CDR3 is CASRITGGTEAFF. Written as DNA, the CDR3 is TGTGCCAGCAGAATAACAGGGGGCACTGAAGCTTTCTTT.

J is TRBJ1-4 and V is TRBV11-2; weak D call: TRBD1 (6 bases). CDR3 length: 16 residues. Germline CDR1 and CDR2: SGHAT and FQNNGV. Between the trimmed V and J ends, which lost 4 bases and 0 bases, there was a span of 12 bases. Here the CDR3 DNA reads TGTGCCAGCAGCTCAAGGGGGAAGGCAACTAATGAAAAACTGTTTTTT. Translation gives CASSSRGKATNEKLFF.

This clone was seen a few times. The rearrangement links TRBV29-1 to TRBJ1-1; 8 bases line up with TRBD1. The V segment lost 7 bases and the J segment 1 base; nucleotides outside the gene matches: 2. The CDR3 has 12 residues. The germline V gene encodes CDR1 SQVTM and CDR2 ANQGSEA. Here the CDR3 DNA reads TGCAGCGACGGGACAGGGAACACTGAAGCTTTCTTT. Protein product: CSDGTGNTEAFF.

This rearrangement joins TRBV6-1 to TRBJ1-2; D gene ambiguous. Germline V gene sequence: CDR1 MNHNS, CDR2 SASEGT. This CDR3 comprises 13 residues. Between the trimmed V and J ends, which lost 6 bases and 2 bases, there was a span of 10 bases. CDR3 amino acids: CASRKQQNYGYTF. Here the CDR3 DNA reads TGTGCCAGCAGGAAACAACAGAACTATGGCTACACCTTC.

The J gene is TRBJ2-3, the V gene TRBV5-1; D not resolved. The germline V gene has CDR1 SGHRS and CDR2 YFSETQ. V lost 0 bases to trimming and J lost 1 base, with 6 bases between them. This CDR3 is 14 amino acids long. CDR3 sequence: CASSLDQGTDTQYF. DNA of the CDR3: TGCGCCAGCAGCTTGGACCAGGGCACAGATACGCAGTATTTT.

The chain employs TRBV2 and TRBJ1-5, with a tentative D call TRBD1 (5 bases). This CDR3 comprises 15 residues. Trimming removed 3 bases from V and 1 base from J, with 10 bases in between. The germline V gene encodes CDR1 SNHLY and CDR2 FYNNEI. The CDR3 nucleotides read TGTGCCAGCAGTGACCTCAGGGCGAGCAATCAGCCCCAGCATTTT. Its translation: CASSDLRASNQPQHF.

The chain uses TRBV6-5 and TRBJ1-2; the match to TRBD1 covers 7 bases. The CDR3 totals 14 residues. Per germline, CDR1 MNHEY and CDR2 SVGAGI. V trimming: 5 bases; J trimming: 8 bases; junction bases outside the gene matches: 11. This CDR3 reads CASSPLSQGGGYTF. CDR3 nucleotide sequence: TGTGCCAGCAGTCCCCTCTCCCAGGGGGGAGGCTACACCTTC.

This chain links TRBV4-1 with TRBJ2-6, with D hard to call. Trimming took 2 bases from V and 0 from J, leaving 11 bases between them. In germline, CDR1 is MGHRA, CDR2 YSYEKL. There are 17 residues in the CDR3. The CDR3 here is CASSQPPTGSGANVLTF. CDR3 nucleotide sequence: TGCGCCAGCAGCCAACCACCGACTGGCTCTGGGGCCAACGTCCTGACTTTC.

CDR3 DNA sequence: TGTGCCAGTAGTCCGGCCACAGGGTTCAATCAGCCCCAGCATTTT. This translates into CASSPATGFNQPQHF. The chain recombines TRBV19 with TRBJ1-5; tentative D call: TRBD1 (6 bases). Germline CDR1 and CDR2: LNHDA and SQIVND (reference sequence). The CDR3 consists of 15 residues. V lost 5 bases to trimming and J lost 3 bases, with 14 bases between them.

The chain employs TRBV29-1 and TRBJ1-3; D unclear. The CDR3 has 15 residues. V was shortened by 4 bases and J by 0 bases, with 13 bases between the two germline ends. Germline V gives CDR1 SQVTM, CDR2 ANQGSEA. The CDR3 region has the DNA TGCAGCGTTGTTGAACAGCACACCTCTGGAAACACCATATATTTT. Translated, it gives CSVVEQHTSGNTIYF.

The genes are TRBV2 and TRBJ2-2; weak D call: TRBD2 (5 bases). Germline V gives CDR1 SNHLY, CDR2 FYNNEI. The CDR3 extends over 18 amino acids. V shed 0 bases and J shed 5 bases, with 19 bases lying between them. The CDR3 DNA reads as TGTGCCAGCAGTGAAGCGCGAGAGGGCGCGGGTTGGACCGGGGAGCTGTTTTTT. Translation gives CASSEAREGAGWTGELFF.

The chain is built from TRBV5-1 and TRBJ1-6, with D possibly being TRBD1 (5 bases). This CDR3 region has 14 residues. Germline assignment: CDR1 SGHRS and CDR2 YFSETQ. Trimming shortened V by 0 bases and J by 9 bases, and 10 bases separated the two germline ends. This CDR3 reads CASSLGQHSSPLHF. DNA of the CDR3: TGCGCCAGCAGCTTGGGACAGCACAGTTCACCCCTCCACTTT.

This chain links TRBV5-6 with TRBJ1-6, with D hard to call. V shed 7 bases and J shed 0 bases, with 14 bases lying between them. CDR1 is SGHDT, CDR2 YYEEEE, per germline. The CDR3 has 16 residues. The CDR3 is CASHLEGSSYNSPLHF. The CDR3, as DNA: TGTGCCAGCCACCTGGAAGGGAGCTCCTATAATTCACCCCTCCACTTT.

The chain employs TRBV7-9 and TRBJ2-7; the match to TRBD2 covers 7 bases. Germline V gene sequence: CDR1 SEHNR, CDR2 FQNEAQ (reference sequence). The CDR3 sequence is 15 residues long. The ends lost 1 base at V and 6 bases at J; junction bases unmatched: 9. The CDR3 protein is CASSLELAGEGEQYF. The DNA for the CDR3 is TGTGCCAGCAGCTTAGAGTTGGCGGGAGAGGGCGAGCAGTACTTC.

V usage is TRBV28 and J usage is TRBJ2-1; 12 bases fit TRBD2. The CDR3 has 17 residues. Germline CDR1 and CDR2: MDHEN and SYDVKM. V lost 4 bases and J lost 7; bases outside the gene matches: 11. CDR3 sequence: CASSSPLAGGPSNEQFF. The CDR3 bases are TGTGCCAGCAGTTCTCCCCTAGCGGGAGGGCCGTCAAATGAGCAGTTCTTC.

This chain joins TRBV28 and TRBJ1-1; 8 nucleotides match TRBD1. The CDR3 consists of 15 residues. Trimming cost V 7 bases and J 11 bases; bases outside gene matches: 18. Germline loops: CDR1 MDHEN, CDR2 SYDVKM. This chain's CDR3 is CASTQYTTGGRAAFF. The CDR3 DNA follows: TGTGCCAGCACCCAATATACCACAGGGGGGAGAGCGGCTTTCTTT. Full variable domain (remainder filled in from reference TRBV28 and TRBJ1-1): DVKVTQSSRYLVKRTGEKVFLECVQDMDHENMFWYRQDPGLGLRLIYFSYDVKMKEKGDIPEGYSVSREKKERFSLILESASTNQTSMYLCASTQYTTGGRAAFFGQGTRLTVV.

The chain combines TRBV2 with TRBJ1-5, with 8 bases identical to TRBD1. CDR3 length equals 15 residues. The trim removed 7 bases at V and 1 base at J, leaving 6 bases unmatched. CDR1 SNHLY and CDR2 FYNNEI come from the germline V gene. The CDR3 region is CASNTDRGSNQPQHF. As DNA, the CDR3 is TGTGCCAGCAACACCGACAGGGGAAGCAATCAGCCCCAGCATTTT.

This rearrangement joins TRBV25-1 to TRBJ2-7; possibly TRBD1 for D (6 bases). Germline loops: CDR1 MGHDK, CDR2 SYGVNS. CDR3 size: 12 residues. Between the trimmed V and J ends, which lost 8 bases and 3 bases, there was a span of 11 bases. CDR3 protein: CASSDRYYEQYF. For the CDR3, the DNA is TGTGCCAGCTCTGACAGGTACTACGAGCAGTACTTC.

The rearrangement joins TRBV7-6 to TRBJ2-3; 7 bases fit TRBD2. CDR3 length equals 15 residues. CDR1 is SGHVS, CDR2 FNYEAQ, per germline. V was pared by 1 base and J by 1 base, with 2 bases of the junction left unmatched. CDR3 DNA sequence: TGTGCCAGCAGCTTAGGGAGCGGGGGCACAGATACGCAGTATTTT. It is translated as CASSLGSGGTDTQYF. The full variable domain, rest sourced from reference TRBV7-6 and TRBJ2-3, is GAGVSQSPRYKVTKRGQDVALRCDPISGHVSLYWYRQALGQGPEFLTYFNYEAQQDKSGLPNDRFSAERPEGSISTLTIQRTEQRDSAMYRCASSLGSGGTDTQYFGPGTRLTVL.

The rearrangement uses TRBV9 and TRBJ2-3, with 8 nucleotides matching TRBD1. CDR3 length: 14 amino acids. Trimming cost V 2 bases and J 4 bases; bases outside gene matches: 3. Germline V gene sequence: CDR1 SGDLS, CDR2 YYNGEE. CDR3 protein: CASSVDREADTQYF. The DNA of the CDR3 is TGTGCCAGCAGCGTGGACAGGGAGGCAGATACGCAGTATTTT.

The chain recombines TRBV18 with TRBJ1-1; TRBD1 aligns across 8 bases. CDR1 and CDR2 from the germline V gene are KGHSH and LQKENI. V was pared by 3 bases and J by 7 bases, with 13 bases of the junction left unmatched. This CDR3 has 16 residues. As DNA, the CDR3 is TGTGCCAGCTCACCTCTCGATCAGACAGGGGTTGGTGAAGCTTTCTTT. Its translation: CASSPLDQTGVGEAFF.

The V gene is TRBV19, the J gene TRBJ2-7; D remains ambiguous. Germline values: CDR1 LNHDA, CDR2 SQIVND (reference sequence). The CDR3 has 13 amino acids. Trimming took 4 bases from V and 6 from J, leaving 13 bases between them. The CDR3 DNA follows: TGTGCCAGTAGTAACGGGTACCCATCCGAGCAGTACTTC. Translated, it gives CASSNGYPSEQYF.

The chain uses TRBV7-2 and TRBJ2-1; D possibly corresponds to TRBD1 (6 bases). CDR1 and CDR2 from the germline V gene are SGHTA and FQGNSA. This CDR3 is 15 amino acids long. V was trimmed by 4 bases and J by 10 bases, leaving 20 bases between them. The CDR3 loop reads CASSSPAGQRGEQFF. For the CDR3, the DNA is TGTGCCAGCAGCTCCCCGGCCGGACAGCGAGGGGAGCAGTTCTTC.

The chain couples TRBV30 to TRBJ2-7; 8 bases fit TRBD1. This CDR3 has 12 amino acids. The V gene end was trimmed by 2 bases and the J gene end by 7 bases; junction bases not matched to a gene: 4. Germline CDR1 is GTSNPN and CDR2 is SVGIG (reference sequence). CDR3 coding DNA: TGTGCCTGGAGTCGGACAGGGAATGAGCAGTACTTC. It yields the protein CAWSRTGNEQYF.

The rearrangement links TRBV27 to TRBJ2-1; 8 bases map to TRBD2. V dropped 4 bases and J dropped 7; count of bases not matched to a gene: 6. CDR1 is MNHEY, CDR2 SMNVEV, per germline (reference sequence). This CDR3 is 14 amino acids long. In DNA, the CDR3 is TGTGCCAGCAGTTCCGGACTAGCTAGGAATGAGCAGTTCTTC. Amino acid sequence: CASSSGLARNEQFF.

This chain uses TRBV12-5 with TRBJ2-1; 7 bases map to TRBD2. Germline V gives CDR1 LGHNT, CDR2 FRNRAP. The CDR3 length is 14 residues. The ends lost 5 bases at V and 4 bases at J; junction bases unmatched: 5. CDR3 loop: CASGGGGVYNEQFF. The CDR3 DNA reads as TGTGCTAGTGGTGGCGGGGGAGTTTACAATGAGCAGTTCTTC.

The chain recombines TRBV29-1 with TRBJ1-4; tentatively, D is TRBD1 (6 bases). CDR1 and CDR2 (germline): SQVTM, ANQGSEA. The V and J ends lost 5 bases and 8 bases respectively, with 18 bases between them. The CDR3 is 14 amino acids. CDR3 sequence: CSVTQGYRNEKLFF. The CDR3 DNA follows: TGCAGCGTTACTCAGGGGTATCGTAACGAAAAACTGTTTTTT.

The V and J genes are TRBV4-1 and TRBJ2-1; D might be TRBD2 (6 bases). Germline CDR1 reads MGHRA; CDR2 reads YSYEKL. Trimming took off 0 bases at V and 4 bases at J, with 10 bases between the two ends. The length of the CDR3 is 15 residues. CDR3 coding DNA: TGCGCCAGCAGCCAAGATGGCGGGATATACAATGAGCAGTTCTTC. It translates to CASSQDGGIYNEQFF.

The V call is TRBV6-9, the J call TRBJ2-1; perhaps TRBD1 as D (6 bases). This CDR3 spans 19 amino acids. The V end lost 2 bases, the J end lost 6 bases, and 26 bases lay between the germline ends. CDR1 MNHGY and CDR2 SVAAGI come from the germline V gene. The CDR3: CASSYPGHSAVGRCNEQFF. The CDR3, as DNA: TGTGCCAGCAGTTATCCGGGACACTCAGCCGTAGGCCGGTGCAATGAGCAGTTCTTC.